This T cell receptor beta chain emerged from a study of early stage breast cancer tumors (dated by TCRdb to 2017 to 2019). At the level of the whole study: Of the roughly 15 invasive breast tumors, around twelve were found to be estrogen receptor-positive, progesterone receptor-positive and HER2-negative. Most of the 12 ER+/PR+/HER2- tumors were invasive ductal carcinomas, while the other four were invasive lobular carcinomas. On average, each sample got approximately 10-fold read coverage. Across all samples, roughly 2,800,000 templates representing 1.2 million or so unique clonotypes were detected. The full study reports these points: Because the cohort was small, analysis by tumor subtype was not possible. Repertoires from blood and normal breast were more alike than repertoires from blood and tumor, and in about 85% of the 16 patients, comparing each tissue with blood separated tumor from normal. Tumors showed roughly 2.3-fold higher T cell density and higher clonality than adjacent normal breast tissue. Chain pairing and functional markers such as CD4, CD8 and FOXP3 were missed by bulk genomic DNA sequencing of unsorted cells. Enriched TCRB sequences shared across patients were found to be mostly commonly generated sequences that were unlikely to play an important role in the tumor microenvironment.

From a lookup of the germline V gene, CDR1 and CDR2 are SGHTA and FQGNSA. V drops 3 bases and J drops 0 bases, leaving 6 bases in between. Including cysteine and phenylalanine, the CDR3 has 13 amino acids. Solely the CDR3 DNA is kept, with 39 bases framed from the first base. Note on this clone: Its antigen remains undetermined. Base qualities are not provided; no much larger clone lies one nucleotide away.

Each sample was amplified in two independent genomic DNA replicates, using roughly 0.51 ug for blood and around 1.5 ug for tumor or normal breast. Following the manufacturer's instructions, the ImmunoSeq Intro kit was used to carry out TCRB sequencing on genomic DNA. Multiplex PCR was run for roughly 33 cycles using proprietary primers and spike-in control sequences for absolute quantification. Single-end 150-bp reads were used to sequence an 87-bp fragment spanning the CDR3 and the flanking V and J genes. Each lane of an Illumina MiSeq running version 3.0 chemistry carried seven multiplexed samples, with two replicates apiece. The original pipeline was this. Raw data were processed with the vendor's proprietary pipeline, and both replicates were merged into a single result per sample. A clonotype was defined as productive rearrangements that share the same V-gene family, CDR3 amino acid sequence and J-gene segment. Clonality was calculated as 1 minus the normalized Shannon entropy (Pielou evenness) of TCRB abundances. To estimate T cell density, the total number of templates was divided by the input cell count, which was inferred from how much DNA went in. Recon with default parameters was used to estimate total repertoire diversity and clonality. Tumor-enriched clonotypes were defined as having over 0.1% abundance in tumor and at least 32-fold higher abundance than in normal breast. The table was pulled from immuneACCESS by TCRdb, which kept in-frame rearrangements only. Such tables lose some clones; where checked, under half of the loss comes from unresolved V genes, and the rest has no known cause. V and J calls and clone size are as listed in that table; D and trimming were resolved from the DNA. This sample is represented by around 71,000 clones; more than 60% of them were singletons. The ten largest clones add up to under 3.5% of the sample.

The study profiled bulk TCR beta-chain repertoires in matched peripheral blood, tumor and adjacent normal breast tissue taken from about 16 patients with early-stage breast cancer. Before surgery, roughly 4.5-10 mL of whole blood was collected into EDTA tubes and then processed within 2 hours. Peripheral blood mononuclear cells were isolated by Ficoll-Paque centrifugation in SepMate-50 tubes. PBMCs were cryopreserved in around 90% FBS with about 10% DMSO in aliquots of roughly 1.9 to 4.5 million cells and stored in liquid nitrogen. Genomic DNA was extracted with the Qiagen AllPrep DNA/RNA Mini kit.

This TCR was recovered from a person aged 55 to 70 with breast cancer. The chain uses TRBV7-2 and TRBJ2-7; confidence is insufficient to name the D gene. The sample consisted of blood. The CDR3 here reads CASSFTSSYEQYF. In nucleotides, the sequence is TGTGCCAGCAGCTTTACGTCCTCCTACGAGCAGTACTTC.